The source of this T cell receptor (beta chain) is a study of T cells after somatic rescue of genetic block. Assay used: immunoSEQ multiplex PCR; TCRdb lists only in-frame clones, some missing. The repertoire includes roughly 65,000 clones, 85% to 95% of them detected once, and over 2.5% sits in the top ten. The V end was cut by 5 bases, the J end by 4 bases, with 6 bases between. The CDR3 sequence is 12 residues long. The germline V gene has CDR1 SEHNR and CDR2 FQNEAQ (reference sequence). This sequence joins TRBV7-9 and TRBJ1-3, with unresolved D. Sequencing was performed on peripheral blood mononuclear cells (PBMCs). This TCR was sampled from a man in his forties. The CDR3 spells CASSPSGNTIYF. CDR3 DNA: TGTGCCAGCAGCCCGTCAGGAAACACCATATATTTT.